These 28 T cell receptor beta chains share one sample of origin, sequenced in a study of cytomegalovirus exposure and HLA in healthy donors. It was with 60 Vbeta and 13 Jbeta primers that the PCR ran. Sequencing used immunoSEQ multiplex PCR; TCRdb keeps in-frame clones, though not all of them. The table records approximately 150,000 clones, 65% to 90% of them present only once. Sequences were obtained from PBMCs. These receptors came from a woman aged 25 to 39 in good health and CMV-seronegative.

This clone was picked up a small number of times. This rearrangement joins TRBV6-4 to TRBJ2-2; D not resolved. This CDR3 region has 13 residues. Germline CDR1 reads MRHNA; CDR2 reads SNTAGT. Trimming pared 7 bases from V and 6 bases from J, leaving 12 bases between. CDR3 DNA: TGTGCCAGCAAAGGAAGCGAGGCCGGGGAGCTGTTTTTT. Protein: CASKGSEAGELFF.

The CDR3 here is CASSDTSGDNYNEQFF. The DNA of the CDR3 is TGTGCCAGCAGTGACACTAGCGGAGATAATTACAATGAGCAGTTCTTC. The chain couples TRBV25-1 to TRBJ2-1, with 8 bases fitting TRBD2. The trim removed 3 bases at V and 4 bases at J, leaving 8 bases unmatched. The germline gives CDR1 MGHDK, CDR2 SYGVNS. This CDR3 contains 16 residues.

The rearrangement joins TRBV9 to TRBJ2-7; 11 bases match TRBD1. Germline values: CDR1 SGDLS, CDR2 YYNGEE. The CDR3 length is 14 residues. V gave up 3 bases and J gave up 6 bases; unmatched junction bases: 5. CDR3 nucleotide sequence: TGTGCCAGCAGCGGAGGGGACAGGGGGGGCGAGCAGTACTTC. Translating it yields CASSGGDRGGEQYF.

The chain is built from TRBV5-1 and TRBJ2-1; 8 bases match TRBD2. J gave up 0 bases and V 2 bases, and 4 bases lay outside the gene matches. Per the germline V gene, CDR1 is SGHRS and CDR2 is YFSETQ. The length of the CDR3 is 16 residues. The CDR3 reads CASSFSGASSYNEQFF. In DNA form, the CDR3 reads TGCGCCAGCAGCTTTAGCGGGGCCAGCTCCTACAATGAGCAGTTCTTC.

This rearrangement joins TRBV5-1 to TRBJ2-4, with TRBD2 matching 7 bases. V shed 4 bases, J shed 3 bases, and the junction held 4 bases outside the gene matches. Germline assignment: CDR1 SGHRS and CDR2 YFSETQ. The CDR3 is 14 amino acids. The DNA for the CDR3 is TGCGCCAGCAGCCCGGGGGGAGGCAAAAACATTCAGTACTTC. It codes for CASSPGGGKNIQYF.

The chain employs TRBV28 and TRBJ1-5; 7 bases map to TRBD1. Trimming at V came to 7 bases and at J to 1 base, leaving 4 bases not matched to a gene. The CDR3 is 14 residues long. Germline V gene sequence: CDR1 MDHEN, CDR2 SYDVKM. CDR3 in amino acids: CASTEGASNQPQHF. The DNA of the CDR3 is TGTGCCAGCACCGAGGGGGCCAGCAATCAGCCCCAGCATTTT.

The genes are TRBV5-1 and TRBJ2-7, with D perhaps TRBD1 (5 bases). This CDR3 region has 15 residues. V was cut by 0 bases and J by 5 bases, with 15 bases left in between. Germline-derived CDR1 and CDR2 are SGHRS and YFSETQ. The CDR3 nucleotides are TGCGCCAGCAGCTTGGGGAATTCCAGGGTCCACGAGCAGTACTTC. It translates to CASSLGNSRVHEQYF.

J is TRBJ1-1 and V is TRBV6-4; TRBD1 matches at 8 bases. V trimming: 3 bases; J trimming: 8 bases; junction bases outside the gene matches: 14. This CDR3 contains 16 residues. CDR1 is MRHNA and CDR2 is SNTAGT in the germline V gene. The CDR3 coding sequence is TGTGCCAGCAGTGATCGGAGCCATTTACAGGGGGTAGAAGCTTTCTTT. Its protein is CASSDRSHLQGVEAFF.

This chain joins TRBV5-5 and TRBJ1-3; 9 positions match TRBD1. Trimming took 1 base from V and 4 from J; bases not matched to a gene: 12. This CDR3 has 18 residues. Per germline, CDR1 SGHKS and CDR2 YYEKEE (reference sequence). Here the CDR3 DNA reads TGTGCCAGCAGCTTGCCCCCCGGGACAGGGACGACAGGAAACACCATATATTTT. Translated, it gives CASSLPPGTGTTGNTIYF.

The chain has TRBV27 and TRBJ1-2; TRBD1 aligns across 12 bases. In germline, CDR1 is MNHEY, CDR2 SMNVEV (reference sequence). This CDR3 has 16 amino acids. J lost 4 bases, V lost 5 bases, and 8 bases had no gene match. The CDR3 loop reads CASSPRDRGLGYGYTF. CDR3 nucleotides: TGTGCCAGCAGTCCCCGGGACAGGGGGCTCGGCTATGGCTACACCTTC.

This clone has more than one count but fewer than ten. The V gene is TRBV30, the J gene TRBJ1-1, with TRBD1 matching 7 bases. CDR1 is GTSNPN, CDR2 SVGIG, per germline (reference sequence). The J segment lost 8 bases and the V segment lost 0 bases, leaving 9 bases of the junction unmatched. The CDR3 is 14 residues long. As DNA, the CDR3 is TGTGCCTGGAGTGTACCGACAGGGACCGTAGAAGCTTTCTTT. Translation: CAWSVPTGTVEAFF. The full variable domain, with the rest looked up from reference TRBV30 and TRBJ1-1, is SQTIHQWPATLVQPVGSPLSLECTVEGTSNPNLYWYRQAAGRGLQLLFYSVGIGQISSEVPQNLSASRPQDRQFILSSKKLLLSDSGFYLCAWSVPTGTVEAFFGQGTRLTVV.

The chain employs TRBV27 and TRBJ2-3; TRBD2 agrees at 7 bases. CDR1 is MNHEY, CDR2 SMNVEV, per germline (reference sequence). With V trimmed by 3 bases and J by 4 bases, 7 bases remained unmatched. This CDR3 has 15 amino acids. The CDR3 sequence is CASSFSGRRADTQYF. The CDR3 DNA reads TGTGCCAGCAGTTTTTCCGGGAGGCGTGCAGATACGCAGTATTTT.

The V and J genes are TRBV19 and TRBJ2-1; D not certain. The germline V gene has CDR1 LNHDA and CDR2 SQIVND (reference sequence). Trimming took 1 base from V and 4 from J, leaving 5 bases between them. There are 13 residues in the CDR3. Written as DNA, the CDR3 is TGTGCCAGTAGTATAGCCCAGTACAATGAGCAGTTCTTC. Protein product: CASSIAQYNEQFF.

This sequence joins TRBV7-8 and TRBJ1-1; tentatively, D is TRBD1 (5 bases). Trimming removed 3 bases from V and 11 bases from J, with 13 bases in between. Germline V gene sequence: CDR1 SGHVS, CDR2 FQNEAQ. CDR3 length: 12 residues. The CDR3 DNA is TGTGCCAGCAGCTTCGGGGGTCTTGAGGCTTTCTTT. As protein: CASSFGGLEAFF.

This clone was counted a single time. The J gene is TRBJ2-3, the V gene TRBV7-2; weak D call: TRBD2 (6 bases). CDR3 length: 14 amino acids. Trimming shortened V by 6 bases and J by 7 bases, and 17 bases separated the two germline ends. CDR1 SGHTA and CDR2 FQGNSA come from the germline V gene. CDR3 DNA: TGTGCCAGCAGGTTGGGTGCGGGGCGGTATACGCAGTATTTT. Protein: CASRLGAGRYTQYF.

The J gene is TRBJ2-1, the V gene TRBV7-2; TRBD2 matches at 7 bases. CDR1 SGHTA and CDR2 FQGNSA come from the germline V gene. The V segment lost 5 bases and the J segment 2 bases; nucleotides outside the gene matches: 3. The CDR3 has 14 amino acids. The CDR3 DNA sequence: TGTGCCAGCAGCCCAGCGGGGACCTACAATGAGCAGTTCTTC. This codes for CASSPAGTYNEQFF.

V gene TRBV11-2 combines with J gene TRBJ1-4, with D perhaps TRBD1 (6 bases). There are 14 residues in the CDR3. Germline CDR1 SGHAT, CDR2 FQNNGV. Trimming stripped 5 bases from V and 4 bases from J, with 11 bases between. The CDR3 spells CASSLRGFNEKLFF. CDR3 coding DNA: TGTGCCAGCAGCCTTAGGGGGTTTAATGAAAAACTGTTTTTT.

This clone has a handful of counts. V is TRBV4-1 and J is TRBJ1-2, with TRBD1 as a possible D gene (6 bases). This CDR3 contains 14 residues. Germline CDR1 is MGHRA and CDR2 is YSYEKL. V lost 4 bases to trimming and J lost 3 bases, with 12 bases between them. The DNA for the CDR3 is TGCGCCAGCAGCCTAACAGGGTACGACTATGGCTACACCTTC. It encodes CASSLTGYDYGYTF.

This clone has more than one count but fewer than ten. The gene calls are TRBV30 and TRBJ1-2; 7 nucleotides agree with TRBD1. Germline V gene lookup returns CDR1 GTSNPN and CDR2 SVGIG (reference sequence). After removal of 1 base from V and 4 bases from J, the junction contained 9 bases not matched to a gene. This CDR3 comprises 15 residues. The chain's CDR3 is CAWSERGPLFYGYTF. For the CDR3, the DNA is TGTGCCTGGAGTGAGAGGGGGCCCCTCTTCTATGGCTACACCTTC.

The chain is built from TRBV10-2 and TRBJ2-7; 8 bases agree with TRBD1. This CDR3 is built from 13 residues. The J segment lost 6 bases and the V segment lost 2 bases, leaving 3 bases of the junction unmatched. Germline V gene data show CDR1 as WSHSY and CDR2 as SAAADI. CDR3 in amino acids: CASSEPGGGEQYF. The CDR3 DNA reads TGCGCCAGCAGTGAGCCAGGGGGCGGCGAGCAGTACTTC.

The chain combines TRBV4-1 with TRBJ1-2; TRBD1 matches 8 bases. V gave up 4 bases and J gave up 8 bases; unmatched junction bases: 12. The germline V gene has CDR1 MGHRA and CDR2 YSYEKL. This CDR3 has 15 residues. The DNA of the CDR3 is TGCGCCAGCAGCCCACAAAGCTACAGGGGGTCCGGCTACACCTTC. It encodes CASSPQSYRGSGYTF.

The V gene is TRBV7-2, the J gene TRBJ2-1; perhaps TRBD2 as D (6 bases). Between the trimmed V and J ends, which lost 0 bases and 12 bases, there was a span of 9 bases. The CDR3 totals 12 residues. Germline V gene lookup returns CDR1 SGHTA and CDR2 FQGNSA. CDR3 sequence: CASSLAVGLQFF. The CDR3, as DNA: TGTGCCAGCAGCTTAGCGGTGGGACTGCAGTTCTTC.

CDR3 DNA: TGTGCCAGCAGTTATACAGGGTCAAGGGGGGAGACCCAGTACTTC. Translating it yields CASSYTGSRGETQYF. The chain combines TRBV6-6 with TRBJ2-5, with a possible D match to TRBD1 (6 bases). V shed 3 bases and J shed 5 bases, with 16 bases lying between them. The CDR3 covers 15 residues. Germline assignment: CDR1 MNHNY and CDR2 SVGAGI (reference sequence).

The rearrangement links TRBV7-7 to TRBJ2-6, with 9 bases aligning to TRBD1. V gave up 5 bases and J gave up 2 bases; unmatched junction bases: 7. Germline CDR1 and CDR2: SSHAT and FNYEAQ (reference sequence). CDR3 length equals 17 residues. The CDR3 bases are TGTGCCAGCAGCGAGGGGACAGGGATCCCTGGGGCCAACGTCCTGACTTTC. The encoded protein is CASSEGTGIPGANVLTF.

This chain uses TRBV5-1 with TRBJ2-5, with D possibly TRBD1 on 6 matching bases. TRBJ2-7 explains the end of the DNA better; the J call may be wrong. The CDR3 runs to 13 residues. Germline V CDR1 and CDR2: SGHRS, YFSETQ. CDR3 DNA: TGCGCCAGCAGCGGCCAGGGGTTTGGCGAGCAGTACTTC. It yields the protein CASSGQGFGEQYF.

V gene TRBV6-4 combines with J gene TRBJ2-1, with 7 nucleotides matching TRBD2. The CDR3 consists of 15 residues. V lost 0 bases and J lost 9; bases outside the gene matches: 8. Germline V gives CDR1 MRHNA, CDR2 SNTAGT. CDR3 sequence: CASSDSEGGPGEQFF. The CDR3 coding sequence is TGTGCCAGCAGTGACTCTGAGGGAGGGCCGGGTGAGCAGTTCTTC.

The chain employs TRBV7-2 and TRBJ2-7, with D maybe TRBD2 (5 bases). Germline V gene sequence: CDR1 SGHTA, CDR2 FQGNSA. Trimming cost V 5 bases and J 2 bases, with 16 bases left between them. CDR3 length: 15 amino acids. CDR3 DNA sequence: TGTGCCAGCAGCCCCGCGAGGGTTTCCACCTACGAGCAGTACTTC. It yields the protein CASSPARVSTYEQYF.

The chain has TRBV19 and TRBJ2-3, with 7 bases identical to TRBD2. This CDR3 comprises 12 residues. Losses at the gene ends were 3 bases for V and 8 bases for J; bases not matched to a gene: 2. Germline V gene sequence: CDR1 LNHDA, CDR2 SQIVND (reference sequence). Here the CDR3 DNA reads TGTGCCAGTAGTATTGGGAGGGGTACGCAGTATTTT. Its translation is CASSIGRGTQYF.